This TCR beta chain was captured in a study of T cells after yellow fever vaccination. This clonotype was counted a few times. TCRdb processed the 5' RACE reads anew with MiXCR; each CDR3 protein has one entry. Here the sample spans some 160,000 distinct CDR3 sequences, approximately 6.7% being singletons. The TCR sequence derives from a man between 18 and 35 years old who received the YFV17D yellow fever vaccine. Specimen: CD4+ T cells sorted from PBMCs, collected around 5 days after the first yellow fever vaccination.

The CDR3 spells CASSVAWGYTF. The CDR3, as DNA: TGTGCCAGCAGTGTGGCTTGGGGCTACACCTTC. This chain connects TRBV2 to TRBJ1-2; D remains ambiguous. V lost 4 bases and J 8 bases, leaving 8 bases between the germline ends. Germline CDR1 is SNHLY and CDR2 is FYNNEI. The CDR3 runs 11 residues.